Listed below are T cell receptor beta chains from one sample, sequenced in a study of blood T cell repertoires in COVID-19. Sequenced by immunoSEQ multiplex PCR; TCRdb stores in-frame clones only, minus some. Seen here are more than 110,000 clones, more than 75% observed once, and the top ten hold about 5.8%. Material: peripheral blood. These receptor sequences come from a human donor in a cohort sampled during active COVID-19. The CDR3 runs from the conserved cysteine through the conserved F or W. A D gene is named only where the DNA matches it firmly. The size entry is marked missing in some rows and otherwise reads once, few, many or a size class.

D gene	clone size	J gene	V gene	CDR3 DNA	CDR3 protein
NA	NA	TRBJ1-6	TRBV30	TGTGCCTGGAGCGCACATTTCCGGGAGGAAAATTCACCCCTCCACTTT	CAWSAHFREENSPLHF
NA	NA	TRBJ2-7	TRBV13	TGTGCCAGCAGCATTAGCTCCTACGAGCAGTACTTC	CASSISSYEQYF
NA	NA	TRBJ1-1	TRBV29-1	TGCAGCCCTTATTCTCCAGGCGTCAGGGGTTATCACACTGAAGCTTTCTTT	CSPYSPGVRGYHTEAFF
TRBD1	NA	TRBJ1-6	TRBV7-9	TGTGCCAGCAGGGAGGACAGGGGGTACTATAATTCACCCCTCCACTTT	CASREDRGYYNSPLHF
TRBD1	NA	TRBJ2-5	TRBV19	TGTGCCAGTAGTCGGGGACAGGGGCCAGAGACCCAGTACTTC	CASSRGQGPETQYF
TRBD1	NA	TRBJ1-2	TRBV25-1	TGTGCCAGCCGAGGGTTTACAGGGGACGGCTACACCTTC	CASRGFTGDGYTF
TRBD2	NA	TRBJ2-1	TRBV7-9	TGTGCCAGCTTAGGGACTAGCGGGAACAATGAGCAGTTCTTC	CASLGTSGNNEQFF
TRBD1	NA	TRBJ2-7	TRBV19	TGTGCCAGTAGTCCAGGACAGGGGGCTGCCTACGAGCAGTACTTC	CASSPGQGAAYEQYF
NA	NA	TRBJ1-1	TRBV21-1	TGTGCCAGCAGCACGGGTCTTAGCAAAAGCACTGAAGCTTTCTTT	CASSTGLSKSTEAFF
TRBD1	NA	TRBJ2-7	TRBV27	TGTGCCAGCAGTATACAGGGGTCCAACTACGAGCAGTACTTC	CASSIQGSNYEQYF
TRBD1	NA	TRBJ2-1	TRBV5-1	TGCGCCAGCAGCTTGACAGGGGGCCCCGGGGAGCAGTTCTTC	CASSLTGGPGEQFF
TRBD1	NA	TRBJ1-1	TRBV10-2	TGCGCCAGCCAGGGGGCGATGACTTTCTTT	CASQGAMTFF
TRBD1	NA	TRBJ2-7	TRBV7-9	TGTGCCAGCAGCCTGACAGGGACAGGGGCCTTCCACTCCTACGAGCAGTACTTC	CASSLTGTGAFHSYEQYF
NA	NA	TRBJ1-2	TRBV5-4	TGTGCCAGCAGCGCGCCGGGGGTCTATGGCTACACCTTC	CASSAPGVYGYTF
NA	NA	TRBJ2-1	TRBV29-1	TGCAGCGTTGGGGGTAGGCAGGGAGGACTGGGGTACAATGAGCAGTTCTTC	CSVGGRQGGLGYNEQFF
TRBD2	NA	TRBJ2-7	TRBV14	TGTGCCAGCAGCCTTCTTAGCGGGGGGGCCTTAAAGGAGCAGTACTTC	CASSLLSGGALKEQYF
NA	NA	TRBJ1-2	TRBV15	TGTGCCACCAGCTTGCAGGGGAGGGGCGGCTACACCTTC	CATSLQGRGGYTF
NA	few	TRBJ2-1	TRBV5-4	TGTGCCAGCAGCTTGGGAGGGCAGGACAATGAGCAGTTCTTC	CASSLGGQDNEQFF
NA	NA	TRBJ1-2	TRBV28	TGTGTCTCGGAGGGTAGCTATGGCTACACCTTC	CVSEGSYGYTF
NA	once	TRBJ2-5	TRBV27	TGTGCCAGCAGTTCGCCAGGGTCCGGATGGACCCAGTACTTC	CASSSPGSGWTQYF
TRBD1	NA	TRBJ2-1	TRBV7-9	TGTGCCAGCAGCGATCGGACAGGGGCTCACAATGAGCAGTTCTTC	CASSDRTGAHNEQFF
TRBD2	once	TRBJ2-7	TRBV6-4	TGTGCCAGCAGTGACTCCCGAGGCGGGAGGTACCACGAGCAGTACTTC	CASSDSRGGRYHEQYF
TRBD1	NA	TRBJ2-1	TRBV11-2	TGTGCCAGCAGCCGATTCCGAGGGACAGGGGGCGGTGAGCAGTTCTTC	CASSRFRGTGGGEQFF